Shown below are 27 T cell receptor beta chains from a single sample sequenced in a study of beta chain features in type 1 diabetes. Sequenced material consisted of expressed TCRB transcripts (all of the isolated RNA was reverse transcribed). Repertoires were generated with immunoSEQ multiplex PCR, while TCRdb's copy carries only in-frame clones and drops some. The sample has roughly 250,000 clones, approximately 70% seen once. Sequencing input: naive CD4+ T cells from blood. These receptors all come from a man aged 25-45 years in good health.

The chain joins TRBV4-2 to TRBJ2-1, with 10 nucleotides matching TRBD2. Germline CDR1 LGHNA, CDR2 YNFKEQ. CDR3 size: 18 residues. After removal of 0 bases from V and 0 bases from J, the junction contained 5 bases not matched to a gene. CDR3 protein: CASSQDRGLADSYNEQFF. In nucleotides, the CDR3 is TGTGCCAGCAGCCAAGATAGAGGACTAGCGGACTCCTACAATGAGCAGTTCTTC.

This clone has only a few counts. The chain links TRBV5-6 to TRBJ2-3; unclear D gene. The CDR3 has 15 residues. Deletions cut 0 bases from V and 6 bases from J, with 14 bases between. Germline values: CDR1 SGHDT, CDR2 YYEEEE. The CDR3 DNA reads as TGTGCCAGCAGCTTGGGGGCAGCTCGTTTGGATACGCAGTATTTT. Its translation: CASSLGAARLDTQYF.

V is TRBV30 and J is TRBJ1-6, with TRBD1 matching over 8 bases. The V gene end was trimmed by 0 bases and the J gene end by 10 bases; junction bases not matched to a gene: 5. The CDR3 runs 14 residues. Germline CDR1 GTSNPN, CDR2 SVGIG (reference sequence). The CDR3 bases are TGTGCCTGGAGTGTACGAACAGGGGGATCACCCCTCCACTTT. This sequence encodes CAWSVRTGGSPLHF.

The DNA for the CDR3 is TGTGCCAGCAGCGGAAACAATGAGCAGTTCTTC. Protein sequence: CASSGNNEQFF. V is TRBV7-2 and J is TRBJ2-1; D is unresolved. The CDR3 has 11 residues. The germline V gene encodes CDR1 SGHTA and CDR2 FQGNSA. V shed 5 bases and J shed 5 bases, with 4 bases lying between them.

The J gene is TRBJ1-2, the V gene TRBV19, with D unresolved. CDR1 and CDR2 from the germline V gene are LNHDA and SQIVND (reference sequence). The CDR3 has 12 residues. Trimming took off 6 bases at V and 9 bases at J, with 14 bases between the two ends. In DNA form, the CDR3 reads TGTGCCAGTAGCCCCCACGGGGAACGCTACACCTTC. Translated, it gives CASSPHGERYTF.

This clone occurred a few times. The chain couples TRBV30 to TRBJ2-7; D remains ambiguous. The CDR3 contains 12 residues. Germline lookup yields CDR1 GTSNPN and CDR2 SVGIG (reference sequence). Trimming removed 2 bases from V and 2 bases from J, with 7 bases in between. CDR3 protein: CAWSRAAYEQYF. DNA of the CDR3: TGTGCCTGGAGTCGGGCAGCCTACGAGCAGTACTTC.

The chain combines TRBV13 with TRBJ1-1, with D possibly TRBD1 on 6 matching bases. This CDR3 is built from 12 residues. V lost 10 bases, J lost 4 bases, and 13 bases lay in between. Germline CDR1 is PRHDT and CDR2 is FYEKMQ (reference sequence). CDR3 sequence (DNA): TGTGCCACCCAGTCAGGGGTCACTGAAGCTTTCTTT. It is translated as CATQSGVTEAFF.

CDR3 residues: CASITPAGQSYEQYF. The CDR3 nucleotides are TGTGCCAGCATTACTCCAGCGGGCCAGTCCTACGAGCAGTACTTC. The chain links TRBV28 to TRBJ2-7, with D possibly matching TRBD2 (6 bases). V was cut by 7 bases and J by 1 base, with 17 bases left in between. Germline assignment: CDR1 MDHEN and CDR2 SYDVKM. The CDR3 runs 15 residues. The full variable domain, with the rest looked up from reference TRBV28 and TRBJ2-7, is DVKVTQSSRYLVKRTGEKVFLECVQDMDHENMFWYRQDPGLGLRLIYFSYDVKMKEKGDIPEGYSVSREKKERFSLILESASTNQTSMYLCASITPAGQSYEQYFGPGTRLTVT.

The V and J genes are TRBV6-6 and TRBJ2-7; D tentatively fits TRBD1 or TRBD2 (5 bases each). The V and J ends lost 2 bases and 0 bases respectively, with 8 bases between them. There are 14 residues in the CDR3. The germline CDR1 and CDR2 sequences are MNHNY and SVGAGI (reference sequence). The CDR3 bases are TGTGCCAGCAGTTACCAGGGACCCTCCTACGAGCAGTACTTC. Amino acid sequence: CASSYQGPSYEQYF.

This chain links TRBV29-1 with TRBJ2-1; either TRBD1 or TRBD2 may fit D (5 bases each). From germline, CDR1 is SQVTM and CDR2 ANQGSEA. The CDR3 contains 12 residues. The V end lost 7 bases, the J end lost 7 bases, and 14 bases lay between the germline ends. The CDR3 loop reads CSEIGTDNEQFF. The CDR3, as DNA: TGCAGCGAGATAGGGACGGATAATGAGCAGTTCTTC.

V and J are TRBV4-1 and TRBJ2-1; perhaps D is TRBD1 or TRBD2 (5 bases each). Germline CDR1 reads MGHRA; CDR2 reads YSYEKL. CDR3 length equals 15 residues. V was pared by 4 bases and J by 0 bases, with 10 bases between. DNA for the CDR3: TGCGCCAGCAGCCCCTCCGGGGCCTCCTACAATGAGCAGTTCTTC. It translates to CASSPSGASYNEQFF.

This rearrangement joins TRBV30 to TRBJ2-1; TRBD1 or TRBD2 may be the D gene (5 bases each). Germline values: CDR1 GTSNPN, CDR2 SVGIG (reference sequence). The CDR3 totals 12 residues. V lost 2 bases and J 10 bases, leaving 12 bases between the germline ends. CDR3 protein: CAWSRDLREQFF. The CDR3 DNA follows: TGTGCCTGGAGTAGGGACCTTAGGGAGCAGTTCTTC.

The rearrangement links TRBV2 to TRBJ1-2; D unresolved. This CDR3 spans 11 amino acids. Deletions cut 1 base from V and 5 bases from J, with 2 bases between. From germline, CDR1 is SNHLY and CDR2 FYNNEI. The CDR3 loop is CASSEVYGYTF. The DNA of the CDR3 is TGTGCCAGCAGTGAAGTGTATGGCTACACCTTC.

The chain joins TRBV21-1 to TRBJ1-2. TRBV21-1 has pseudogene status. This CDR3 is 16 amino acids long. CDR3 DNA: TGTGCCAGCAGCAAACGGGGGCCGATCACTAACTATGGCTACACCTTC. Translating gives CASSKRGPITNYGYTF.

The V call is TRBV28, the J call TRBJ2-3, with 11 bases matching TRBD2. The V gene end was trimmed by 5 bases and the J gene end by 2 bases; junction bases not matched to a gene: 6. CDR1 and CDR2 (germline): MDHEN, SYDVKM. The CDR3 spans 16 residues. In DNA form, the CDR3 reads TGTGCCAGCAGTCTCGGACTAGCGGGTCACACAGATACGCAGTATTTT. This codes for CASSLGLAGHTDTQYF.

V gene TRBV29-1 combines with J gene TRBJ2-7, with 11 bases identical to TRBD1. CDR1 is SQVTM and CDR2 is ANQGSEA in the germline V gene. Germline trimming cut 0 bases from V and 4 bases from J; bases unmatched to any gene: 8. This CDR3 is 16 amino acids long. In DNA form, the CDR3 reads TGCAGCGTTGAAGAAAAATCCGGGACAGGGGGATACGAGCAGTACTTC. This sequence encodes CSVEEKSGTGGYEQYF.

This sequence joins TRBV4-1 and TRBJ1-1, with TRBD1 as a possible D gene (5 bases). The V gene lost 7 bases and the J gene lost 1 base, with 22 bases spanning the gap. This CDR3 spans 17 amino acids. Germline values: CDR1 MGHRA, CDR2 YSYEKL. CDR3 sequence reads: CASTTHPEGFRNTEAFF. The DNA of the CDR3 is TGCGCCAGCACCACCCACCCGGAGGGGTTTCGGAACACTGAAGCTTTCTTT.

This clone was recorded a few times. The V and J genes are TRBV7-9 and TRBJ2-1; tentatively, D is TRBD1 or TRBD2 (5 bases each). Germline V gives CDR1 SEHNR, CDR2 FQNEAQ (reference sequence). V lost 6 bases to trimming and J lost 8 bases, with 17 bases between them. CDR3 length: 14 residues. The DNA for the CDR3 is TGTGCCAGCAGGGGACCGGGCGAGCTGCATGAGCAGTTCTTC. Translating gives CASRGPGELHEQFF.

This sequence joins TRBV7-6 and TRBJ2-5, with 11 bases identical to TRBD2. The ends lost 3 bases at V and 1 base at J; junction bases unmatched: 1. Germline V CDR1 and CDR2: SGHVS, FNYEAQ. The CDR3 extends over 15 amino acids. CDR3 in amino acids: CASSFTSGSQETQYF. CDR3 sequence (DNA): TGTGCCAGCAGCTTCACTAGCGGGAGCCAAGAGACCCAGTACTTC.

The chain combines TRBV9 with TRBJ2-2; D assignment may be TRBD1 or TRBD2 (5 bases each). The V end was cut by 1 base, the J end by 1 base, with 11 bases between. CDR3 length: 16 residues. CDR1 and CDR2 (germline): SGDLS, YYNGEE. CDR3 in amino acids: CASSVPPGGNTGELFF. The CDR3 coding sequence is TGTGCCAGCAGCGTACCCCCTGGGGGGAACACCGGGGAGCTGTTTTTT.

V is TRBV10-3 and J is TRBJ2-1; D not resolved. The CDR3 contains 15 residues. V was shortened by 0 bases and J by 8 bases, with 14 bases between the two germline ends. Looked up from germline, CDR1 is ENHRY and CDR2 is SYGVKD. The CDR3 sequence: CAISESPDPVYEQFF. The CDR3 nucleotides read TGTGCCATCAGTGAGTCCCCAGACCCCGTGTATGAGCAGTTCTTC.

This clone was observed a handful of times. V usage is TRBV7-9 and J usage is TRBJ1-1; D is possibly TRBD1 (5 bases). The germline V and J ends were trimmed by 3 bases and 1 base, with 12 bases remaining between them. The CDR3 sequence is 15 residues long. Germline values: CDR1 SEHNR, CDR2 FQNEAQ (reference sequence). As DNA, the CDR3 is TGTGCCAGCAGCTTTACGGGGACGGCGAACACTGAAGCTTTCTTT. Encoded protein: CASSFTGTANTEAFF. Complete variable domain (other parts from reference TRBV7-9 and TRBJ1-1): DTGVSQNPRHKITKRGQNVTFRCDPISEHNRLYWYRQTLGQGPEFLTYFQNEAQLEKSRLLSDRFSAERPKGSFSTLEIQRTEQGDSAMYLCASSFTGTANTEAFFGQGTRLTVV.

The sample holds one count of this clone. In the same sample, other DNA sequences code for this CDR3. V is TRBV9 and J is TRBJ2-3, with 7 positions matching TRBD1. The V gene end was trimmed by 1 base and the J gene end by 1 base; junction bases not matched to a gene: 3. CDR1 is SGDLS and CDR2 is YYNGEE in the germline V gene. The CDR3 contains 15 residues. The CDR3 nucleotides are TGTGCCAGCAGCGTAAGACAGGGAGGCACAGATACGCAGTATTTT. The encoded protein is CASSVRQGGTDTQYF.

The J gene is TRBJ1-4, the V gene TRBV29-1, with no clear D. The germline V gene encodes CDR1 SQVTM and CDR2 ANQGSEA. The V and J ends lost 3 bases and 5 bases respectively, with 4 bases between them. CDR3 size: 11 residues. CDR3 nucleotide sequence: TGCAGCGTTGATCGGAATGAAAAACTGTTTTTT. This codes for CSVDRNEKLFF.

The rearrangement uses TRBV29-1 and TRBJ2-1; 8 bases are a match to TRBD2. This CDR3 has 13 residues. Germline V gene sequence: CDR1 SQVTM, CDR2 ANQGSEA. V lost 4 bases to trimming and J lost 7 bases; unmatched junction nucleotides: 6. The CDR3 DNA reads as TGCAGCGTTGCGACGGGAGGGGATAATGAGCAGTTCTTC. Translation: CSVATGGDNEQFF.

Points on this clone: Germline is not matched at one junction end, which may reflect a read error. The chain has TRBV6-6 and TRBJ2-4, with 7 bases aligning to TRBD2. Germline V lookup: CDR1 MNHNY, CDR2 SVGAGI (reference sequence). The CDR3 covers 12 residues. The CDR3 bases are TGTGCCAGCAGTTACTCGGCTGGACTAGGGCACTTC. Its protein product is CASSYSAGLGHF.

The rearrangement links TRBV7-9 to TRBJ1-5; no definite D call. This CDR3 comprises 12 residues. The germline V and J ends were trimmed by 2 bases and 6 bases, with 5 bases remaining between them. The germline gives CDR1 SEHNR, CDR2 FQNEAQ (reference sequence). The DNA of the CDR3 is TGTGCCAGCAGCTTAAACGGTCAGCCCCAGCATTTT. As protein: CASSLNGQPQHF.